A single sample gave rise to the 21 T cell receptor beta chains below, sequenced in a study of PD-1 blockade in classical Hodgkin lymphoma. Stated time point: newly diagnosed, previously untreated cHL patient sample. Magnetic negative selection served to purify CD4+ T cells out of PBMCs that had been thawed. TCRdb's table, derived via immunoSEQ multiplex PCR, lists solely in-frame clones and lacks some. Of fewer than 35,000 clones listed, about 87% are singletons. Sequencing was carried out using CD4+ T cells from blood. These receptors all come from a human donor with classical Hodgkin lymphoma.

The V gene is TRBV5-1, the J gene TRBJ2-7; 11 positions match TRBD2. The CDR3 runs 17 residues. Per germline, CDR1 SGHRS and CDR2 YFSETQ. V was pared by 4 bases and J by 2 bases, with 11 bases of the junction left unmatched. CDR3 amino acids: CASSLGLAGPLAYEQYV. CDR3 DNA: TGCGCCAGCAGCCTTGGACTAGCGGGTCCATTAGCCTACGAGCAGTACGTC.

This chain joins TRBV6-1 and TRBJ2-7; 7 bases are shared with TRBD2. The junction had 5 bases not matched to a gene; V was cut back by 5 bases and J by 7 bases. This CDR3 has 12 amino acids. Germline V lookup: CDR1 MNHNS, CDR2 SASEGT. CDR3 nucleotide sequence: TGTGCCAGCAGTCCGGGAGGCAGGGAGCAGTACTTC. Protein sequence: CASSPGGREQYF.

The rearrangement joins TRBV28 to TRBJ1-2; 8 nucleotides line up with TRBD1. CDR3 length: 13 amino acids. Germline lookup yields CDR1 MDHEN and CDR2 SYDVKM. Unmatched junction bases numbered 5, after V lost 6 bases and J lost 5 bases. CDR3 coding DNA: TGTGCCAGCAGGCCGGACAGGGAGTATGGCTACACCTTC. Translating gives CASRPDREYGYTF.

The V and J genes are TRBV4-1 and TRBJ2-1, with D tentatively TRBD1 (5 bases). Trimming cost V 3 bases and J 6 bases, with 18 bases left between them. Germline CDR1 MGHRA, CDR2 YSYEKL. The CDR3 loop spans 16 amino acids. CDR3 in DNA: TGCGCCAGCAGCCAGGCACAGGCCCTCCCTCTCAATGAGCAGTTCTTC. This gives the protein CASSQAQALPLNEQFF.

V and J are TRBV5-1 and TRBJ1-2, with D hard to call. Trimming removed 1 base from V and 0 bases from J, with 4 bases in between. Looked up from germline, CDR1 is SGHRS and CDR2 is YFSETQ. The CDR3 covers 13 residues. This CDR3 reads CASSLKTNYGYTF. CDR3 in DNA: TGCGCCAGCAGCTTGAAGACTAACTATGGCTACACCTTC.

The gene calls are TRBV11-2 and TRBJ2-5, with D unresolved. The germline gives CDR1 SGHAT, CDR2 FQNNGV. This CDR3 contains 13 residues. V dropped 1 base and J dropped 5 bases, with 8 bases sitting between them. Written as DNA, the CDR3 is TGTGCCAGCAGCTTAGGGATAAAGGAGACCCAGTACTTC. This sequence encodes CASSLGIKETQYF.

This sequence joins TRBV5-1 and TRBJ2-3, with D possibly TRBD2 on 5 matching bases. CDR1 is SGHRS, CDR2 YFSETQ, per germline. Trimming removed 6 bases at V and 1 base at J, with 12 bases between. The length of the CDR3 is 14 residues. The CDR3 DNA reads TGCGCCAGCACAGGAGGATGGGGCACAGATACGCAGTATTTT. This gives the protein CASTGGWGTDTQYF.

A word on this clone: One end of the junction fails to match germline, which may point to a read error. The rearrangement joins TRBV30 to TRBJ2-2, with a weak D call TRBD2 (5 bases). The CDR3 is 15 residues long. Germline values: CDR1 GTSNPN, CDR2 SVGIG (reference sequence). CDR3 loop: CAWGVLGSGPGELFF. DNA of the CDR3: TGTGCCTGGGGTGTACTGGGCAGCGGACCCGGGGAGCTGTTTTTT.

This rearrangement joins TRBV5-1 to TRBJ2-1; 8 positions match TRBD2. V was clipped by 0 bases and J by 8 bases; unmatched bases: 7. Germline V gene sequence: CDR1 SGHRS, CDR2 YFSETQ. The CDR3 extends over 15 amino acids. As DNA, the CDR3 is TGCGCCAGCAGCTTGGCCTCCGGGAGGGCCGATGAGCAGTTCTTC. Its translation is CASSLASGRADEQFF. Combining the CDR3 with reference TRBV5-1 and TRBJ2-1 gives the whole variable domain KAGVTQTPRYLIKTRGQQVTLSCSPISGHRSVSWYQQTPGQGLQFLFEYFSETQRNKGNFPGRFSGRQFSNSRSEMNVSTLELGDSALYLCASSLASGRADEQFFGPGTRLTVL.

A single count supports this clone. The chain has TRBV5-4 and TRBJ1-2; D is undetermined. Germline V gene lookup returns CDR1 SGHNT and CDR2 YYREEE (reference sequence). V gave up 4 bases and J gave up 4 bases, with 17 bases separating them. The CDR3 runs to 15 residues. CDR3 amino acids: CASSGSGTSGYGYTF. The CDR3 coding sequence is TGTGCCAGCAGCGGCTCAGGAACGTCGGGCTATGGCTACACCTTC.

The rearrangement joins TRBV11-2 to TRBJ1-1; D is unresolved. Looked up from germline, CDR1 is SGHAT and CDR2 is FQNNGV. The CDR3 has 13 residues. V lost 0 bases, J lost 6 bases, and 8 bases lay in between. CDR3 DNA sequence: TGTGCCAGCAGCTTAGATTTTGCGGCTGAAGCTTTCTTT. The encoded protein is CASSLDFAAEAFF.

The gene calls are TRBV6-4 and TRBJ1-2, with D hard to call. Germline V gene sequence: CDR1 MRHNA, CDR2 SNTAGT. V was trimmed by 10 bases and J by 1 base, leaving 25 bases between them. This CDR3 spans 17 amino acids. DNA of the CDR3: TGTGCCACCCCAAGAAATAAAGTGGCCCGATTTAACTATGGCTACACCTTC. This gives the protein CATPRNKVARFNYGYTF.

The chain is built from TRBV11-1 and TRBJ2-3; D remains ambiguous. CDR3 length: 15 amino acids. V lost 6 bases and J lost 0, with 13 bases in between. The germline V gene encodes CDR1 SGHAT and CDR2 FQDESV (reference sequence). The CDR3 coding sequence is TGTGCCAGCAGATACGACCGTCAAAGCACAGATACGCAGTATTTT. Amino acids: CASRYDRQSTDTQYF.

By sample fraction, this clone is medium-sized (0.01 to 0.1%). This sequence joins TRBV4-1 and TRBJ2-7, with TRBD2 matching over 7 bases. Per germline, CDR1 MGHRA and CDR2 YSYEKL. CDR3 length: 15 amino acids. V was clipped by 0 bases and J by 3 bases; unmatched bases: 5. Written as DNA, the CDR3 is TGCGCCAGCAGCCAAGAGCAAGGCGGGGGCTACGAGCAGTACTTC. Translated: CASSQEQGGGYEQYF.

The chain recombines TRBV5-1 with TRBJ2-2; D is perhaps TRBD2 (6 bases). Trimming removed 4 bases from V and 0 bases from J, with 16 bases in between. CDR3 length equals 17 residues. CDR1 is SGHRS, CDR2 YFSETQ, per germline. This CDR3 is CASSLTAAGTNTGELFF. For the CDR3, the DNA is TGCGCCAGCAGCCTCACAGCGGCGGGAACGAACACCGGGGAGCTGTTTTTT. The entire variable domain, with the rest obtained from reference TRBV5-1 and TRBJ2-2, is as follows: KAGVTQTPRYLIKTRGQQVTLSCSPISGHRSVSWYQQTPGQGLQFLFEYFSETQRNKGNFPGRFSGRQFSNSRSEMNVSTLELGDSALYLCASSLTAAGTNTGELFFGEGSRLTVL.

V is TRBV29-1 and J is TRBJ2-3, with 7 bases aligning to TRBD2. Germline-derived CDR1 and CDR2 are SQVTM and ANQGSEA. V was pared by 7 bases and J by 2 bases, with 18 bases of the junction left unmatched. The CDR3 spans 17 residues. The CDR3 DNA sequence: TGCAGCGCTCCTACGAGGGAGGGCCCCTTGCTCACAGATACGCAGTATTTT. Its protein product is CSAPTREGPLLTDTQYF.

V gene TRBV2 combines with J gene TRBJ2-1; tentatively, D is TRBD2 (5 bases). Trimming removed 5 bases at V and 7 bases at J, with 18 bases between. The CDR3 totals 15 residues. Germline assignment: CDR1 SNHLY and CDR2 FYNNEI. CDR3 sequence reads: CASSLSGTMGNEQFF. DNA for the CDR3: TGTGCCAGCAGTTTGAGCGGAACGATGGGGAATGAGCAGTTCTTC.

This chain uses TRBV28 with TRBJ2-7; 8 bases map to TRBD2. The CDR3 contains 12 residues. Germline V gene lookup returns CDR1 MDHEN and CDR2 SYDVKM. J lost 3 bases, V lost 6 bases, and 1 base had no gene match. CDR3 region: CASRAGGYEQYF. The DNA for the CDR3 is TGTGCCAGCAGGGCGGGGGGCTACGAGCAGTACTTC.

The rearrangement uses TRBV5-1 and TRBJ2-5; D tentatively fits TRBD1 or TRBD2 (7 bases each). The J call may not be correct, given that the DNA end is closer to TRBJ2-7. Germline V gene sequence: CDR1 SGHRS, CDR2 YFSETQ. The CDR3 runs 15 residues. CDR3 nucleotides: TGCGCCAGCAGCTTAAAGCGGGACAGCTCCTACGAGCAGTACTTC. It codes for CASSLKRDSSYEQYF.

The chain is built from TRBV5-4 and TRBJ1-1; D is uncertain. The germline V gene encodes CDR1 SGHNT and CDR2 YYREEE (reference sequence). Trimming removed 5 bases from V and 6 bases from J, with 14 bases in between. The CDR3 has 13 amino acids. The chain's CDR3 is CASSLLPGSEAFF. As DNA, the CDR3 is TGTGCCAGCAGTTTACTTCCGGGCTCTGAAGCTTTCTTT. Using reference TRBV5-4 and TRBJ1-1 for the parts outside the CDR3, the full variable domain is ETGVTQSPTHLIKTRGQQVTLRCSSQSGHNTVSWYQQALGQGPQFIFQYYREEENGRGNFPPRFSGLQFPNYSSELNVNALELDDSALYLCASSLLPGSEAFFGQGTRLTVV.

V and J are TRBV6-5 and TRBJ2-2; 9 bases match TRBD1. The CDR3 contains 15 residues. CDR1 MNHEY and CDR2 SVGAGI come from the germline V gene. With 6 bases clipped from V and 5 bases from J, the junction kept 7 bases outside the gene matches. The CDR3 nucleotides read TGTGCCAGCAGGGGGACAGGGAGAATTACCGGGGAGCTGTTTTTT. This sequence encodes CASRGTGRITGELFF.